The rows below give T cell receptor beta chains drawn from one sample of a study of blood T cell repertoires in COVID-19. TCRdb's table, derived via immunoSEQ multiplex PCR, lists solely in-frame clones and lacks some. Of fewer than 200,000 clones listed, roughly 87% are singletons. The sequencing input was peripheral blood. The source is a woman between 65 and 79 years old with COVID-19, enrolled during active disease. Each CDR3 is given with its conserved first and last residue. A D gene is named only where the DNA matches it firmly. For some rows the clone size is stated as once, few or many, or as a class when expanded; others skip it.

size	V	J	D	CDR3	DNA
.	TRBV29-1	TRBJ1-1	TRBD1	CSGRQGLNTEAFF	TGCAGCGGGCGACAGGGGTTGAACACTGAAGCTTTCTTT
.	TRBV9	TRBJ2-1	TRBD1	CASSLRQGLHNEQFF	TGTGCCAGCAGCCTCCGACAGGGTTTGCACAATGAGCAGTTCTTC
.	TRBV11-2	TRBJ1-1	.	CASSRMGQPNTEAFF	TGTGCCAGCAGCAGGATGGGGCAACCGAACACTGAAGCTTTCTTT
few	TRBV7-9	TRBJ1-2	.	CASTPRGADYGYTF	TGTGCCAGCACCCCTCGGGGGGCGGACTATGGCTACACCTTC
.	TRBV18	TRBJ2-7	TRBD1	CASSLSNVGQGRVESYF	TGTGCCAGCTCACTCTCCAACGTTGGACAGGGCCGCGTGGAAAGCTACTTC
.	TRBV5-4	TRBJ2-7	TRBD2	CASSLGLAGGGYEQYF	TGTGCCAGCAGCTTGGGACTAGCGGGAGGGGGCTACGAGCAGTACTTC
few	TRBV28	TRBJ1-4	TRBD1	CASSFDRGDLFF	TGTGCCAGCAGCTTCGACAGGGGCGATCTGTTTTTT
.	TRBV28	TRBJ1-6	.	CASSGSSYNSPLHF	TGTGCCAGCAGCGGGAGCTCCTATAATTCACCCCTCCACTTT
.	TRBV6-4	TRBJ2-1	.	CASSLTDSQNYNEQFF	TGTGCCAGCAGTCTTACGGACTCGCAAAACTACAATGAGCAGTTCTTC
.	TRBV7-9	TRBJ1-5	.	CASSSGHNEYQPQHF	TGTGCCAGCAGCTCGGGACATAACGAATATCAGCCCCAGCATTTT
.	TRBV6-5	TRBJ1-2	.	CASRPRRGVHGYTF	TGTGCCAGCAGGCCCAGGCGGGGAGTGCATGGCTACACCTTC
once	TRBV21-1	TRBJ2-3	.	CASSKVATGGETDTQYF	TGTGCCAGCAGCAAAGTCGCGACAGGGGGTGAAACAGATACGCAGTATTTT
.	TRBV28	TRBJ1-5	TRBD1	CASSSPGGSHQPQHF	TGTGCCAGCAGTTCCCCAGGGGGTTCCCATCAGCCCCAGCATTTT
.	TRBV5-1	TRBJ1-1	.	CASSLDRDTEAFF	TGCGCCAGCAGCTTGGACAGAGACACTGAAGCTTTCTTT
.	TRBV6-5	TRBJ2-1	.	CASSYSKGAVDEQFF	TGTGCCAGCAGTTACTCGAAAGGGGCCGTCGATGAGCAGTTCTTC
few	TRBV28	TRBJ2-1	TRBD2	CASFSGGEGHNEQFF	TGTGCCAGCTTCTCTGGGGGGGAGGGCCACAATGAGCAGTTCTTC
.	TRBV7-9	TRBJ2-7	TRBD1	CASTLDRVEQYF	TGTGCCAGCACCCTTGACAGGGTCGAGCAGTACTTC
.	TRBV27	TRBJ2-7	.	CASMIRSIAYEQYF	TGTGCCAGCATGATACGGAGCATCGCCTACGAGCAGTACTTC
.	TRBV29-1	TRBJ1-2	TRBD1	CSVEQGTGGNYGYTF	TGCAGCGTTGAACAAGGAACAGGGGGGAACTATGGCTACACCTTC
.	TRBV11-3	TRBJ2-1	.	CASSLSQGSNEQFF	TGTGCCAGCAGCTTATCGCAGGGGTCCAATGAGCAGTTCTTC
.	TRBV3-1/TRBV3-2	TRBJ2-1	.	CASSQRGRGYNEQFF	TGTGCCAGCAGCCAAAGGGGTAGGGGTTACAATGAGCAGTTCTTC
.	TRBV29-1	TRBJ1-1	TRBD1	CSVAKQGASNTEAFF	TGCAGCGTTGCGAAACAGGGGGCGTCCAACACTGAAGCTTTCTTT
.	TRBV5-1	TRBJ2-2	.	CASSFRGGDTGELFF	TGCGCCAGCAGCTTCCGCGGAGGGGACACCGGGGAGCTGTTTTTT
.	TRBV5-1	TRBJ1-1	.	CASSLDPYSAGLNTEAFF	TGCGCCAGCAGCTTGGACCCTTATTCCGCAGGATTAAACACTGAAGCTTTCTTT
.	TRBV2	TRBJ2-7	.	CASSRQEKAYEQYF	TGTGCCAGCAGTCGCCAGGAAAAAGCCTACGAGCAGTACTTC
.	TRBV28	TRBJ2-2	.	CASRDYRTGELFF	TGTGCCAGCAGGGACTACCGCACCGGGGAGCTGTTTTTT
.	TRBV11-2	TRBJ2-1	.	CASSLDYPSIHEQFF	TGTGCCAGCAGCTTAGATTACCCCAGTATTCATGAGCAGTTCTTC
few	TRBV7-9	TRBJ2-3	.	CASSSVTDTQYF	TGTGCCAGCAGCTCCGTCACAGATACGCAGTATTTT
.	TRBV20-1	TRBJ1-6	.	CSAHSGSPLHF	TGCAGTGCTCATTCGGGTTCACCCCTCCACTTT
.	TRBV5-4	TRBJ2-5	TRBD2	CASSLTSGSETQYF	TGTGCCAGCAGCTTGACTAGCGGGAGTGAGACCCAGTACTTC
.	TRBV6-5	TRBJ1-2	TRBD1	CASSYQTGGTVGYTF	TGTGCCAGCAGTTACCAGACAGGGGGTACGGTGGGCTACACCTTC
.	TRBV27	TRBJ2-7	.	CASSLRRDNSYEQYF	TGTGCCAGCAGTTTACGTCGGGACAACTCCTACGAGCAGTACTTC
once	TRBV19	TRBJ1-4	TRBD1	CASSRTGERKNEKLFF	TGTGCCAGTAGTCGGACAGGGGAACGAAAAAATGAAAAACTGTTTTTT
.	TRBV21-1	TRBJ1-2	.	CASSRDRTNYGYTF	TGTGCCAGCAGCCGCGACAGGACCAACTATGGCTACACCTTC
.	TRBV27	TRBJ2-5	.	CASRFVGANLETQYF	TGTGCCAGCAGGTTTGTGGGCGCTAACTTAGAGACCCAGTACTTC
.	TRBV14	TRBJ2-1	.	CASRTLGAGDEQFF	TGTGCCAGCAGAACATTGGGGGCGGGAGATGAGCAGTTCTTC
.	TRBV5-4	TRBJ2-7	TRBD2	CASSLGGGYEQYF	TGTGCCAGCAGCTTGGGGGGGGGCTACGAGCAGTACTTC
few	TRBV2	TRBJ1-1	.	CASSETGGEAFF	TGTGCCAGCAGTGAAACGGGGGGAGAAGCTTTCTTT
.	TRBV27	TRBJ2-7	TRBD1	CASSPATGSYEQYF	TGTGCCAGCAGTCCCGCGACAGGGAGCTACGAGCAGTACTTC
.	TRBV7-9	TRBJ2-2	.	CASKPGPPGANTGELFF	TGTGCCAGCAAACCGGGCCCTCCGGGGGCGAACACCGGGGAGCTGTTTTTT
.	TRBV9	TRBJ2-1	.	CASSASDSSRSYNEQFF	TGTGCCAGCAGCGCGTCGGACAGTTCACGATCCTACAATGAGCAGTTCTTC
.	TRBV19	TRBJ2-3	.	CASSTPSTDTQYF	TGTGCCAGTAGTACCCCATCCACAGATACGCAGTATTTT
.	TRBV28	TRBJ2-3	TRBD2	CASGGGTDTQYF	TGTGCCTCCGGGGGGGGCACAGATACGCAGTATTTT
.	TRBV4-3	TRBJ2-5	.	CASSQRGGQTQYF	TGCGCCAGCAGCCAGAGGGGGGGTCAGACCCAGTACTTC
once	TRBV21-1	TRBJ1-6	.	CASSNRGAEGPPFHNSPLHF	TGTGCCAGCAGCAATCGCGGGGCGGAAGGCCCTCCTTTTCATAATTCACCCCTCCACTTT
.	TRBV7-9	TRBJ2-7	.	CASSPRRSGISYEQYF	TGTGCCAGCAGCCCTAGGAGGTCCGGTATCTCCTACGAGCAGTACTTC
.	TRBV6-5	TRBJ1-3	TRBD1	CASSRLPGQGNTIYF	TGTGCCAGCAGCCGACTACCGGGACAGGGAAACACCATATATTTT
.	TRBV30	TRBJ2-2	TRBD2	CAWFWTSGSKSGELFF	TGTGCCTGGTTTTGGACTAGCGGGAGTAAGAGCGGGGAGCTGTTTTTT
.	TRBV5-1	TRBJ1-6	.	CASSLEAQRNSPLHF	TGCGCCAGCAGCTTGGAAGCGCAGAGAAATTCACCCCTCCACTTT
.	TRBV14	TRBJ1-2	.	CASSPTSGSKGMSGYTF	TGTGCCAGCAGCCCAACTTCCGGGAGTAAGGGCATGTCTGGCTACACCTTC
once	TRBV3-1/TRBV3-2	TRBJ1-3	TRBD1	CASSYRGDGGNTIYF	TGTGCCAGCAGCTACAGGGGAGATGGTGGAAACACCATATATTTT
.	TRBV18	TRBJ2-7	TRBD1	CASSPPSRQGDYEQYF	TGTGCCAGCTCACCACCGAGTCGACAGGGGGACTACGAGCAGTACTTC
.	TRBV9	TRBJ1-1	.	CASSATPGVTEAFF	TGTGCCAGCAGTGCTACACCAGGGGTCACTGAAGCTTTCTTT
.	TRBV7-2	TRBJ1-1	.	CASSSRQVNTEAFF	TGTGCCAGCAGCTCAAGGCAGGTGAACACTGAAGCTTTCTTT
.	TRBV7-2	TRBJ1-4	.	CASSLIDGTREKLFF	TGTGCCAGCAGCTTAATAGATGGGACAAGAGAAAAACTGTTTTTT